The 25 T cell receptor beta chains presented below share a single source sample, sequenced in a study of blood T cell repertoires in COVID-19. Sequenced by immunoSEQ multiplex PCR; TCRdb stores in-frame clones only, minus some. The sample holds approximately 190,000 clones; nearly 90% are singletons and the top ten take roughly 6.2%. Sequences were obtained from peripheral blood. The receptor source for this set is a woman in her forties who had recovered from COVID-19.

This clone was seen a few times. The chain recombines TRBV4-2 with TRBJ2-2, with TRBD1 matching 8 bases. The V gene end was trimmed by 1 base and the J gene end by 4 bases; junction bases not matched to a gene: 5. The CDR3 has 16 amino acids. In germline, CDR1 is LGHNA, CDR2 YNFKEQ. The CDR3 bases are TGTGCCAGCAGCCAAGGGACAGGGCAGGGCACCGGGGAGCTGTTTTTT. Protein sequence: CASSQGTGQGTGELFF.

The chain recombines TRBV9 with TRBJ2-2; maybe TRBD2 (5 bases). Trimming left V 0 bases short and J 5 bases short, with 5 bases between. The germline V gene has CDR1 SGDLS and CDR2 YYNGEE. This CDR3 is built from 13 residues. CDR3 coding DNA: TGTGCCAGCAGCGTAGGAGGGACCGGGGAGCTGTTTTTT. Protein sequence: CASSVGGTGELFF.

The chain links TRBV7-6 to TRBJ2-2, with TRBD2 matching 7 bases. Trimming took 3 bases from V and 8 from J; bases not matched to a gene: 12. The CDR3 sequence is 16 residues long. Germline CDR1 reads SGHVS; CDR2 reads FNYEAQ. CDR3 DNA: TGTGCCAGCAGCTTCGGACCCGGGAAGGGAGGGGGGGAGCTGTTTTTT. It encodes CASSFGPGKGGGELFF. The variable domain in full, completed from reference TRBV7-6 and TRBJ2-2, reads GAGVSQSPRYKVTKRGQDVALRCDPISGHVSLYWYRQALGQGPEFLTYFNYEAQQDKSGLPNDRFSAERPEGSISTLTIQRTEQRDSAMYRCASSFGPGKGGGELFFGEGSRLTVL.

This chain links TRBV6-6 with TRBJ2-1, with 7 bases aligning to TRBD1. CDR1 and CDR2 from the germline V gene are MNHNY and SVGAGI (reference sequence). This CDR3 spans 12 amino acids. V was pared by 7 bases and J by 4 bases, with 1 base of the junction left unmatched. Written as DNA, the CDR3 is TGTGCCAGCACGACAGGGTACAATGAGCAGTTCTTC. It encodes CASTTGYNEQFF.

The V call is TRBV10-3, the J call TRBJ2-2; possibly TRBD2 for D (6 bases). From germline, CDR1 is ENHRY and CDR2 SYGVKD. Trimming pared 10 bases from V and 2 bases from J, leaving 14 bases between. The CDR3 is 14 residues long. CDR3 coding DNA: TGTGCCACCCGGGCGGGGAAAAACACCGGGGAGCTGTTTTTT. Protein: CATRAGKNTGELFF.

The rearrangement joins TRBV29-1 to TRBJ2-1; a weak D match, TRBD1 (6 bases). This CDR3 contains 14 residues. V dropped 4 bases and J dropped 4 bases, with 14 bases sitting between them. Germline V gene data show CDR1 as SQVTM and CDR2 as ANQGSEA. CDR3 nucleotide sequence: TGCAGCGTTGGCACAGGGATTGGGTACAATGAGCAGTTCTTC. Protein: CSVGTGIGYNEQFF.

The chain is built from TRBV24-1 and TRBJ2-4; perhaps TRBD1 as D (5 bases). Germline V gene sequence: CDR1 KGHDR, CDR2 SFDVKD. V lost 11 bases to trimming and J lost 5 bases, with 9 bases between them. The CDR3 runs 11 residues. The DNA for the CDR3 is TGTGCCATCAGACAGCAAAACATTCAGTACTTC. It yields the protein CAIRQQNIQYF.

CDR3 nucleotides: TGTGCCAGCAGCTTAGTTCGGGGATGGACCGGGGAGCTGTTTTTT. Its translation: CASSLVRGWTGELFF. The rearrangement joins TRBV7-6 to TRBJ2-2; perhaps TRBD2 as D (5 bases). Looked up from germline, CDR1 is SGHVS and CDR2 is FNYEAQ. The CDR3 is made up of 15 amino acids. Trimming pared 1 base from V and 5 bases from J, leaving 11 bases between.

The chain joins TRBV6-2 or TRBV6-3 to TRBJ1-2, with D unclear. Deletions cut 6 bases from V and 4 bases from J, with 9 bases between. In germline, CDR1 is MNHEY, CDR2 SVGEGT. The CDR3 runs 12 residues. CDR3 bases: TGTGCCAGCAGCCCCGGTCCCTATGGCTACACCTTC. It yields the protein CASSPGPYGYTF.

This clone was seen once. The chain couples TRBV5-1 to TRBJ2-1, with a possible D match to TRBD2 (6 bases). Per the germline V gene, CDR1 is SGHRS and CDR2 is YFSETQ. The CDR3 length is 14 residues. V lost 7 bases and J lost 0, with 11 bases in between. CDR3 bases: TGCGCCAGCCGGGACTGGAGCTCCTACAATGAGCAGTTCTTC. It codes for CASRDWSSYNEQFF.

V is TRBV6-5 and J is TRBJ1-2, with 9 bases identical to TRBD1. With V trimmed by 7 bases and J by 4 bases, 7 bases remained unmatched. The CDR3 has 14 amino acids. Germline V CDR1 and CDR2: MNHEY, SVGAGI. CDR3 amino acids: CASTPSDRGYGYTF. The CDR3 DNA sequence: TGTGCCAGCACCCCCTCGGACAGGGGCTATGGCTACACCTTC.

The CDR3 bases are TGTGCCAGCAGCGCGGCCACCGGGACTACCTACACAGATACGCAGTATTTT. Translation: CASSAATGTTYTDTQYF. The V gene is TRBV9, the J gene TRBJ2-3; TRBD2 agrees at 7 bases. V shed 3 bases and J 2 bases; nucleotides not matched to a gene: 12. Germline CDR1 reads SGDLS; CDR2 reads YYNGEE. The CDR3 covers 17 residues.

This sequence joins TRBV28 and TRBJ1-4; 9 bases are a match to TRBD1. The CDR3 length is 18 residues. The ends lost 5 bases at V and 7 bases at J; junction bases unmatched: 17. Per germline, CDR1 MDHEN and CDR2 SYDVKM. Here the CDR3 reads CASSPGLGTGIEAEKLFF. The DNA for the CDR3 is TGTGCCAGCAGTCCCGGATTGGGGACAGGGATCGAGGCTGAAAAACTGTTTTTT. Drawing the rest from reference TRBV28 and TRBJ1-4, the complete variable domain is DVKVTQSSRYLVKRTGEKVFLECVQDMDHENMFWYRQDPGLGLRLIYFSYDVKMKEKGDIPEGYSVSREKKERFSLILESASTNQTSMYLCASSPGLGTGIEAEKLFFGSGTQLSVL.

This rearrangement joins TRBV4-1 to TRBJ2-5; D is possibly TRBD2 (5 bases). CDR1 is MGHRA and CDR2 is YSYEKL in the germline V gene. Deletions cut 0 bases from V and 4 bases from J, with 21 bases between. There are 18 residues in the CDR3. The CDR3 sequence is CASSQDPFWARGGETQYF. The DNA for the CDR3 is TGCGCCAGCAGCCAAGATCCTTTCTGGGCCCGGGGTGGAGAGACCCAGTACTTC.

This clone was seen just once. CDR3 loop: CASSSKPTYEQYF. CDR3 in DNA: TGTGCCAGCTCGAGTAAACCTACCTACGAGCAGTACTTC. The J gene is TRBJ2-7, the V gene TRBV11-2; D is uncertain. V shed 8 bases and J shed 2 bases, with 13 bases lying between them. The CDR3 totals 13 residues. The germline CDR1 and CDR2 sequences are SGHAT and FQNNGV.

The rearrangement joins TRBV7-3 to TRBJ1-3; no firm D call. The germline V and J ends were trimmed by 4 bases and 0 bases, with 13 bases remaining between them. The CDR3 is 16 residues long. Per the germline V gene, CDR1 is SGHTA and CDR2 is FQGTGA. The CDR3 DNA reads TGTGCCAGCAGCTATAAGACACGAAACTCTGGAAACACCATATATTTT. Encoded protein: CASSYKTRNSGNTIYF.

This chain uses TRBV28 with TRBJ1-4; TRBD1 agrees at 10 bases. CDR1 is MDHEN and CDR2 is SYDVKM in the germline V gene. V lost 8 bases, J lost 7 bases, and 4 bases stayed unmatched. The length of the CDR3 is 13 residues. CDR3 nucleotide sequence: TGTGCCAGCCTCGACAGGGGGCGTGAAAAACTGTTTTTT. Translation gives CASLDRGREKLFF. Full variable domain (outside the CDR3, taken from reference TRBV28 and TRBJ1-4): DVKVTQSSRYLVKRTGEKVFLECVQDMDHENMFWYRQDPGLGLRLIYFSYDVKMKEKGDIPEGYSVSREKKERFSLILESASTNQTSMYLCASLDRGREKLFFGSGTQLSVL.

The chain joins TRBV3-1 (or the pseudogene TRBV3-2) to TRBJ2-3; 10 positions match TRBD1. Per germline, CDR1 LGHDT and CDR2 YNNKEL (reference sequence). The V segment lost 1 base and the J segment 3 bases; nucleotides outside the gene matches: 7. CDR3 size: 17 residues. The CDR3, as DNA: TGTGCCAGCAGCCAAGCGACAGGGGGCGGTGTTACAGATACGCAGTATTTT. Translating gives CASSQATGGGVTDTQYF.

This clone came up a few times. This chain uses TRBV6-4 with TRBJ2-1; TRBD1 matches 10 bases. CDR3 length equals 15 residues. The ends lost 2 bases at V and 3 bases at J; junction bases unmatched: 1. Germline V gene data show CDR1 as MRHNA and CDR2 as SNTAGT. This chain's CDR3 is CASSDRTGGYNEQFF. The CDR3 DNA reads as TGTGCCAGCAGTGACAGGACAGGGGGCTACAATGAGCAGTTCTTC.

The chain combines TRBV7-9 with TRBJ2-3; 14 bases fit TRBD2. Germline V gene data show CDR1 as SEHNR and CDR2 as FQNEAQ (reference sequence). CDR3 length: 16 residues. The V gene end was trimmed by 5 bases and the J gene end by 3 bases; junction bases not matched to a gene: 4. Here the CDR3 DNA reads TGTGCCAGCAGCCCCGGGACTAGCGGGAGAACAGATACGCAGTATTTT. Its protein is CASSPGTSGRTDTQYF.

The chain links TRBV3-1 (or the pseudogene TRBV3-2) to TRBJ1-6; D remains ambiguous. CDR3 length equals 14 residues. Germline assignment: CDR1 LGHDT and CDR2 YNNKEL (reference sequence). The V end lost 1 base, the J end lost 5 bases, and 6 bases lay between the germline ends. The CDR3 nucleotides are TGTGCCAGCAGCCAAGTTACAGATAATTCACCCCTCCACTTT. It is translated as CASSQVTDNSPLHF.

CDR3 nucleotides: TGTGCCAGCAGCCAGGTAGCGGGAACACGGGATACGCAGTATTTT. Amino acid sequence: CASSQVAGTRDTQYF. The chain is built from TRBV4-2 and TRBJ2-3; the match to TRBD2 covers 8 bases. Trimming at V came to 3 bases and at J to 6 bases, leaving 8 bases not matched to a gene. Germline CDR1 and CDR2: LGHNA and YNFKEQ. This CDR3 spans 15 amino acids.

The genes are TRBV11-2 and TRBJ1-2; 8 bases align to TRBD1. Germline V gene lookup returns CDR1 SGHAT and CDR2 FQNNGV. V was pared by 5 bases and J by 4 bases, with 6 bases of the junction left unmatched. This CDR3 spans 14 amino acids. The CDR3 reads CASSEGQGAYGYTF. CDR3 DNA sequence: TGTGCCAGCAGCGAAGGACAGGGCGCCTATGGCTACACCTTC.

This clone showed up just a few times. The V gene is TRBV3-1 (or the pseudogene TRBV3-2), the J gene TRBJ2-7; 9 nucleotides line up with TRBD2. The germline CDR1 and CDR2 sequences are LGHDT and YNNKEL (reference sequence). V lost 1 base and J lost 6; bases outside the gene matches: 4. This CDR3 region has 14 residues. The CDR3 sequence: CASSQGSGSGEQYF. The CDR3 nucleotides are TGTGCCAGCAGCCAAGGTAGCGGGAGCGGCGAGCAGTACTTC.

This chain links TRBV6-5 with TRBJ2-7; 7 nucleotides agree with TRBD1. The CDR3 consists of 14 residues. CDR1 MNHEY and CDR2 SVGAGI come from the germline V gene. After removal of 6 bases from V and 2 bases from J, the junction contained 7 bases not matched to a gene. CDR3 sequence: CASSRQGSTYEQYF. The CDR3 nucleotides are TGTGCCAGCAGCCGACAGGGTTCCACCTACGAGCAGTACTTC.